The rows below give T cell receptor beta chains drawn from one sample of a study of identifying expanded T cells in peripheral blood. Sequenced by immunoSEQ multiplex PCR; TCRdb stores in-frame clones only, minus some. The sample carries roughly 100,000 clones, around 88% recorded once. The sample consisted of blood. These receptors were taken from a person between 18 and 69 years old in good health. The CDR3 runs from the conserved cysteine through the conserved F or W. The D gene is left open where the match is weak. Size is stated for part of the rows, as once, few or many counts, or as a class when the clone is expanded.

cdr3_aa cdr3_nt v_call d_call j_call clone_size
CAWSQTNGNTIYF TGTGCCTGGAGCCAGACGAACGGAAACACCATATATTTT TRBV30 NA TRBJ1-3 NA
CASSLGQTTNYGYTF TGTGCCAGCAGCTTGGGACAGACCACTAACTATGGCTACACCTTC TRBV11-2 TRBD1 TRBJ1-2 NA
CASIGVNNEQFF TGTGCCAGCATAGGCGTTAACAATGAGCAGTTCTTC TRBV7-9 NA TRBJ2-1 once
CASSLSGQGDQPQHF TGCGCCAGCAGCTTGAGCGGACAGGGGGATCAGCCCCAGCATTTT TRBV5-1 TRBD1 TRBJ1-5 NA
CSVVLAGGRQETQYF TGCAGCGTTGTCCTAGCGGGGGGGCGGCAAGAGACCCAGTACTTC TRBV29-1 TRBD2 TRBJ2-5 NA
CASSQVGGGYEQYF TGTGCCAGCAGTCAAGTGGGAGGAGGCTACGAGCAGTACTTC TRBV6-5 NA TRBJ2-7 NA
CASSVGQLYEQYF TGTGCCAGCAGCGTGGGACAGCTTTACGAGCAGTACTTC TRBV9 TRBD1 TRBJ2-7 NA
CASSGAWGAEAFF TGTGCCAGCAGTGGGGCATGGGGGGCTGAAGCTTTCTTT TRBV2 NA TRBJ1-1 NA
CASSLYGGVQPQHF TGTGCCAGCAGCTTGTATGGCGGGGTGCAGCCCCAGCATTTT TRBV5-6 NA TRBJ1-5 NA
CASNQQGTGNTIYF TGTGCCAGTAACCAACAGGGGACCGGAAACACCATATATTTT TRBV19 TRBD1 TRBJ1-3 NA
CASAQEKKAFF TGTGCCAGTGCCCAGGAGAAGAAAGCTTTCTTT TRBV19 NA TRBJ1-1 few
CASSLGQGASEKLFF TGCGCCAGCAGCTTGGGACAGGGGGCGAGTGAAAAACTGTTTTTT TRBV5-1 TRBD1 TRBJ1-4 NA
CASSLVGTGAGTQYF TGTGCCAGCAGCTTGGTCGGGACAGGGGCAGGTACGCAGTATTTT TRBV5-6 TRBD1 TRBJ2-3 NA
CASSLGNEQFF TGCGCCAGCAGCTTGGGGAATGAGCAGTTCTTC TRBV5-1 NA TRBJ2-1 NA
CASSLKSGSNTGELFF TGCGCCAGCAGCTTGAAGAGCGGGTCGAACACCGGGGAGCTGTTTTTT TRBV5-1 NA TRBJ2-2 once
CATRPGAGYGYTF TGTGCCACCAGGCCGGGGGCAGGCTATGGCTACACCTTC TRBV15 NA TRBJ1-2 NA
CASSIRGYEQYF TGTGCCAGTAGTATCCGAGGCTACGAGCAGTACTTC TRBV19 NA TRBJ2-7 NA
CASAGTSARRGTGELFF TGTGCCAGTGCCGGGACTAGCGCCCGAAGAGGGACCGGGGAGCTGTTTTTT TRBV19 TRBD2 TRBJ2-2 few
CASSQVMNTEAFF TGCGCCAGCAGCCAAGTTATGAACACTGAAGCTTTCTTT TRBV4-1 NA TRBJ1-1 NA
CASSTGTGTSHTQYF TGTGCCAGCAGCACCGGGACAGGGACTAGCCATACGCAGTATTTT TRBV7-3 NA TRBJ2-3 NA
CASSPLQGSDGYTF TGTGCCAGCTCACCATTGCAGGGTTCTGATGGCTACACCTTC TRBV18 NA TRBJ1-2 NA
CASSLNTGAQETQYF TGTGCCAGCAGCTTAAATACAGGGGCCCAAGAGACCCAGTACTTC TRBV7-7 TRBD1 TRBJ2-5 NA
CASSHNLQDRSCEQYF TGTGCCAGCAGCCACAACCTCCAGGACAGAAGTTGCGAGCAGTACTTC TRBV6-7 NA TRBJ2-7 NA
CASSGGTSGNYEQYF TGTGCCAGCAGCGGGGGGACTAGCGGGAATTACGAGCAGTACTTC TRBV14 TRBD2 TRBJ2-7 few